The 11 T cell receptor beta chains given below trace back to one sample, sequenced in a study of cytomegalovirus exposure and HLA in healthy donors. This table comes from immunoSEQ multiplex PCR, and its TCRdb copy is limited to in-frame clones, with some not included. The top ten clones hold 0.95% to 1.3% of a sample with roughly 56,000 clones, around 94% of them seen once. Sequenced material: PBMCs. These receptors all come from a man aged 18 to 29 in good health and CMV-seronegative.

The chain combines TRBV9 with TRBJ1-1, with D maybe TRBD1 (5 bases). The CDR3 spans 14 residues. CDR1 and CDR2 (germline): SGDLS, YYNGEE. The V end lost 3 bases, the J end lost 4 bases, and 13 bases lay between the germline ends. The CDR3 loop is CASSGSSGLTEAFF. The CDR3 nucleotides read TGTGCCAGCAGCGGATCTTCAGGGCTCACTGAAGCTTTCTTT.

The chain links TRBV19 to TRBJ2-3; TRBD1 aligns across 7 bases. The CDR3 extends over 13 amino acids. The ends lost 6 bases at V and 7 bases at J; junction bases unmatched: 7. Germline CDR1 is LNHDA and CDR2 is SQIVND (reference sequence). CDR3 sequence reads: CASSVSGGNTQYF. The CDR3 bases are TGTGCCAGTAGCGTCTCAGGGGGTAATACGCAGTATTTT.

This chain uses TRBV28 with TRBJ2-2; possibly TRBD2 for D (6 bases). The V end was cut by 6 bases, the J end by 7 bases, with 15 bases between. Germline-derived CDR1 and CDR2 are MDHEN and SYDVKM. The CDR3 runs to 14 residues. The CDR3 sequence: CASRTEGVVGELFF. DNA for the CDR3: TGTGCCAGCAGAACGGAGGGCGTCGTCGGGGAGCTGTTTTTT.

This clone showed up just a few times. V usage is TRBV6-5 and J usage is TRBJ2-7; the D gene is possibly TRBD2 (7 bases). Deletions cut 6 bases from V and 9 bases from J, with 18 bases between. The length of the CDR3 is 13 residues. Per the germline V gene, CDR1 is MNHEY and CDR2 is SVGAGI. CDR3: CASSRGGGGGQYF. The CDR3 DNA reads TGTGCCAGCAGCCGCGGGGGCGGCGGGGGGCAGTACTTC.

The genes are TRBV11-1 and TRBJ2-7; D possibly corresponds to TRBD2 (6 bases). This CDR3 has 15 residues. The germline CDR1 and CDR2 sequences are SGHAT and FQDESV (reference sequence). Trimming shortened V by 5 bases and J by 1 base, and 15 bases separated the two germline ends. The CDR3 DNA is TGTGCCAGCAGCCCAGCGGGCAGAGGGTCCTACGAGCAGTACTTC. Translation gives CASSPAGRGSYEQYF.

The CDR3, as DNA: TGTGCCAGCAGTCTTACAGGGGGCTTAGATGGCTACACCTTC. It translates to CASSLTGGLDGYTF. The chain couples TRBV28 to TRBJ1-2; 9 bases are shared with TRBD1. The CDR3 sequence is 14 residues long. V dropped 5 bases and J dropped 6; count of bases not matched to a gene: 7. The germline CDR1 and CDR2 sequences are MDHEN and SYDVKM.

CDR3 in DNA: TGTGCCAGTACCTCGACAGGGGTAGGGAGCTACACCTTC. Encoded protein: CASTSTGVGSYTF. This sequence joins TRBV19 and TRBJ1-2, with 8 bases fitting TRBD1. V dropped 7 bases and J dropped 9; count of bases not matched to a gene: 10. This CDR3 has 13 residues. The germline gives CDR1 LNHDA, CDR2 SQIVND (reference sequence).

The chain uses TRBV27 and TRBJ2-7; TRBD1 might be the D (5 bases). With 6 bases removed from V and 4 bases from J, the gap between germline ends came to 19 bases. Germline CDR1 reads MNHEY; CDR2 reads SMNVEV (reference sequence). The CDR3 sequence is 15 residues long. The CDR3 DNA sequence: TGTGCCAGCAGCCCCAGGGAAACCCAACTTTACGAGCAGTACTTC. It encodes CASSPRETQLYEQYF.

The genes are TRBV27 and TRBJ1-1; 7 nucleotides match TRBD1. The CDR3 has 13 residues. Germline values: CDR1 MNHEY, CDR2 SMNVEV (reference sequence). V shed 6 bases, J shed 0 bases, and the junction held 1 base outside the gene matches. This CDR3 is CASRGQMNTEAFF. The CDR3 region has the DNA TGTGCCAGCAGGGGACAGATGAACACTGAAGCTTTCTTT.

This chain joins TRBV20-1 and TRBJ1-1; unclear D gene. V was cut by 3 bases and J by 1 base, with 3 bases left in between. This CDR3 has 11 residues. CDR1 is DFQATT, CDR2 SNEGSKA, per germline (reference sequence). The CDR3 region has the DNA TGCAGTGCTAGGAGGAACACTGAAGCTTTCTTT. Its translation is CSARRNTEAFF.

The chain couples TRBV18 to TRBJ1-5; 10 bases fit TRBD1. The junction had 9 bases not matched to a gene; V was cut back by 4 bases and J by 9 bases. This CDR3 comprises 15 residues. CDR1 is KGHSH and CDR2 is LQKENI in the germline V gene. The CDR3 DNA is TGTGCCAGCTCACAGGGACAGGGGCGTGTTGTGCCCCAGCATTTT. It translates to CASSQGQGRVVPQHF.